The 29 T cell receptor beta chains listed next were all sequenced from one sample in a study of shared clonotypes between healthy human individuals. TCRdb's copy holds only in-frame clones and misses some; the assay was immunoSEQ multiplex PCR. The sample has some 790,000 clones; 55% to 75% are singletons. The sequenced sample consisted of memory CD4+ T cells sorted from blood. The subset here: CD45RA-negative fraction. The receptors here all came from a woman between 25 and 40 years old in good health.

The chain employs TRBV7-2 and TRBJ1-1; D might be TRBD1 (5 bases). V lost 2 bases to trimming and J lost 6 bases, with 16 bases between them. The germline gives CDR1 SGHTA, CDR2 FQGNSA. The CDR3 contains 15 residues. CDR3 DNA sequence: TGTGCCAGCAGCTTATCACGACAGCGGTTCTCTGAAGCTTTCTTT. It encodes CASSLSRQRFSEAFF.

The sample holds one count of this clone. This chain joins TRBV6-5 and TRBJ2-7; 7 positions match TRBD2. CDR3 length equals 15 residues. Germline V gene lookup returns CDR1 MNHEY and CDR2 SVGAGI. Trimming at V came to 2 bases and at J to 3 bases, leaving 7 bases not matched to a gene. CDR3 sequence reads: CASSYRSGPLYEQYF. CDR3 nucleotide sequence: TGTGCCAGCAGTTACCGTAGCGGGCCCCTCTACGAGCAGTACTTC.

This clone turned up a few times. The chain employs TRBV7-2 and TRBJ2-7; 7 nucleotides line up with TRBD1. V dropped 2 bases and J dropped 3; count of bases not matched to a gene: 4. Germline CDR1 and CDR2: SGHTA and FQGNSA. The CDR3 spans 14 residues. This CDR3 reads CASSLLGTVYEQYF. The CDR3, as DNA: TGTGCCAGCAGCTTACTGGGGACAGTCTACGAGCAGTACTTC.

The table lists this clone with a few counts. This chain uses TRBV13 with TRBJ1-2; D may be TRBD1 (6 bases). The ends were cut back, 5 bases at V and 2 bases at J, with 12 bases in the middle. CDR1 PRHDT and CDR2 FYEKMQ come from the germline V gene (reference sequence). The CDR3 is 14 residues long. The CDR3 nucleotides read TGTGCCAGCAGCGCACAACAGGGAAACTATGGCTACACCTTC. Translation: CASSAQQGNYGYTF.

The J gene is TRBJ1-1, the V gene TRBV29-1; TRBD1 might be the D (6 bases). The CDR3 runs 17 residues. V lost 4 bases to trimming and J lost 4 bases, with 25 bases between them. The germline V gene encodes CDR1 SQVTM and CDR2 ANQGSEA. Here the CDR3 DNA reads TGCAGCGTTGGTCAGGGGCCATGGGGGGAAGCGAGCACTGAAGCTTTCTTT. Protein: CSVGQGPWGEASTEAFF.

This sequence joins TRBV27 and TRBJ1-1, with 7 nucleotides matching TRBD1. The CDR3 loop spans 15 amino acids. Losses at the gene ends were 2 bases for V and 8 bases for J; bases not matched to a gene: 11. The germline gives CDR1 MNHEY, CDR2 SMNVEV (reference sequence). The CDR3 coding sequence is TGTGCCAGCAGTTTAAAGAGGACAGGTGCTAGGGAAGCTTTCTTT. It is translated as CASSLKRTGAREAFF.

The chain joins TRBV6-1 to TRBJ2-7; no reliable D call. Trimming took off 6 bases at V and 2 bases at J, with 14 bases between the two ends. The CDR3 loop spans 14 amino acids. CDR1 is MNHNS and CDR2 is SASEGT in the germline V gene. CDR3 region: CASSAGGQTYEQYF. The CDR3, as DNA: TGTGCCAGCAGCGCCGGCGGCCAAACCTACGAGCAGTACTTC.

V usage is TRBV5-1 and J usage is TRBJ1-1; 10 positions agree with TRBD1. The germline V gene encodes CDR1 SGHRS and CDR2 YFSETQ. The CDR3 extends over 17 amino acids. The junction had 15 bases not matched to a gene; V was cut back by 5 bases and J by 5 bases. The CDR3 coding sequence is TGCGCCAGCAGTCCCGGCGGAGGACAGGGGGTGAGGACTGAAGCTTTCTTT. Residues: CASSPGGGQGVRTEAFF.

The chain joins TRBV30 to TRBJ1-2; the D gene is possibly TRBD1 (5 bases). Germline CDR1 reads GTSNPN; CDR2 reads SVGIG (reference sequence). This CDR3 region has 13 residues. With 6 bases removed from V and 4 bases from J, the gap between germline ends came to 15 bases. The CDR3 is CACHGRGVYGYTF. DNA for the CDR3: TGTGCCTGTCACGGCCGGGGGGTCTATGGCTACACCTTC.

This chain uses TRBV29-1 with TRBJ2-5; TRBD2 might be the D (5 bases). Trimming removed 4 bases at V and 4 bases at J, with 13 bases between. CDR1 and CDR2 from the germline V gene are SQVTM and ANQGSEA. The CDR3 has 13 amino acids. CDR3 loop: CSVGGSIGETQYF. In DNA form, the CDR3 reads TGCAGCGTTGGTGGGAGCATCGGAGAGACCCAGTACTTC.

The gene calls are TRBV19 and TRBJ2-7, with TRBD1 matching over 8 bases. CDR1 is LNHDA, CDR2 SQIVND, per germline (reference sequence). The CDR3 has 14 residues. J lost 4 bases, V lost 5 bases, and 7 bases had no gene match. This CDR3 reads CASSPWTGYYEQYF. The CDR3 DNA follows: TGTGCCAGTAGTCCATGGACAGGGTATTACGAGCAGTACTTC.

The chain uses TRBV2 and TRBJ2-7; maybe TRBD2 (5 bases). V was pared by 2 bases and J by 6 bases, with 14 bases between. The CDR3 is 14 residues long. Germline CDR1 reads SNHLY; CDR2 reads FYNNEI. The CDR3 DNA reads TGTGCCAGCAGTGAACTAGCTCGATCGGTCGAGCAGTACTTC. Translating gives CASSELARSVEQYF.

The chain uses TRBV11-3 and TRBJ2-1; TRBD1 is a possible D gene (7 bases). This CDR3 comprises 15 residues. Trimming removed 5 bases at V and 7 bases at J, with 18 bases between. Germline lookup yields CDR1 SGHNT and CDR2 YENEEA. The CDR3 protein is CASSSRRAGGNEQFF. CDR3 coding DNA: TGTGCCAGCAGCAGTAGACGGGCAGGGGGGAATGAGCAGTTCTTC.

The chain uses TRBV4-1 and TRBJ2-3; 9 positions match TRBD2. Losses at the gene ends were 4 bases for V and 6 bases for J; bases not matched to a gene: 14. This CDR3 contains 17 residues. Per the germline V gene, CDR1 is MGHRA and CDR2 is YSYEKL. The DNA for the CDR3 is TGCGCCAGCAGCCCCCCGAGGGTAGCGGGAGCATGGGATACGCAGTATTTT. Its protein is CASSPPRVAGAWDTQYF.

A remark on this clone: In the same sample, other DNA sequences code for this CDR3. CDR3 bases: TGTGCCAGCAGCGCTGGACTAGCGGGAGCAGAGACCCAGTACTTC. This translates into CASSAGLAGAETQYF. The chain has TRBV9 and TRBJ2-5; 13 nucleotides line up with TRBD2. The CDR3 has 15 amino acids. V lost 3 bases and J lost 4; bases outside the gene matches: 3. Germline CDR1 SGDLS, CDR2 YYNGEE.

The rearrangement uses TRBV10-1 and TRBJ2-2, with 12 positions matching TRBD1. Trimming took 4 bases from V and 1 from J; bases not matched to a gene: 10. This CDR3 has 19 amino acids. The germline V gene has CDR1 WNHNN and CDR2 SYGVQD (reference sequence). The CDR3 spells CASSGGQGAAMGNTGELFF. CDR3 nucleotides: TGCGCCAGCAGTGGGGGACAGGGGGCCGCGATGGGGAACACCGGGGAGCTGTTTTTT.

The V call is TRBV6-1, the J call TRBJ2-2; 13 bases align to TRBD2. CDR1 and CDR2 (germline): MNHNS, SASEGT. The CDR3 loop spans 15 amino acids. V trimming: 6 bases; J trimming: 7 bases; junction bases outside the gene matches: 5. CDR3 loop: CASSGLAGVVGELFF. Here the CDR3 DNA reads TGTGCCAGCAGCGGACTAGCGGGAGTGGTCGGGGAGCTGTTTTTT.

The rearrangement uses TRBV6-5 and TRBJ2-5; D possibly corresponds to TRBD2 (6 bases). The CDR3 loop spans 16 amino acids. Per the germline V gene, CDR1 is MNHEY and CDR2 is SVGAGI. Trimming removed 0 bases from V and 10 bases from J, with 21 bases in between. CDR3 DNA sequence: TGTGCCAGCAGTTACTCGGAAAACGGCGGGGCCCCGAACCAGTACTTC. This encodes CASSYSENGGAPNQYF.

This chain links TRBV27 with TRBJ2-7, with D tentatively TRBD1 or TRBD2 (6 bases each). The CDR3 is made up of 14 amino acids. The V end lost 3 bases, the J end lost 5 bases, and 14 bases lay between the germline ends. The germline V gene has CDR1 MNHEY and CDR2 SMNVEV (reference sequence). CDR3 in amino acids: CASSLSGGRHEQYF. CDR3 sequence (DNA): TGTGCCAGCAGTTTGAGTGGGGGGCGCCACGAGCAGTACTTC.

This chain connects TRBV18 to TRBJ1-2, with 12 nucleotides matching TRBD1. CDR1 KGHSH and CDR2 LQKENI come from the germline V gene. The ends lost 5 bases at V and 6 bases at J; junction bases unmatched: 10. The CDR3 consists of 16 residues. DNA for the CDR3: TGTGCCAGCTCAGTAACGGGACAGGGGGCTTTGGATGGCTACACCTTC. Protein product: CASSVTGQGALDGYTF.

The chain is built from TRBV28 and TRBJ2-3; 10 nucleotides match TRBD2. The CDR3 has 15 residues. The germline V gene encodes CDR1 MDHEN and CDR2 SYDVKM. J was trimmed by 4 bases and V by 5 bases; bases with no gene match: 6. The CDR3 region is CASSLPSGSSDTQYF. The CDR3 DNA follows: TGTGCCAGCAGTCTACCTAGCGGGAGCTCAGATACGCAGTATTTT.

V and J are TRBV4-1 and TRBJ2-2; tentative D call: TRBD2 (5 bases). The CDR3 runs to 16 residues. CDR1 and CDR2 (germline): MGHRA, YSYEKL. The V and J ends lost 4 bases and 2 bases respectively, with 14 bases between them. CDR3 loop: CASSPPMGANTGELFF. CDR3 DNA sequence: TGCGCCAGCAGCCCCCCTATGGGAGCAAACACCGGGGAGCTGTTTTTT.

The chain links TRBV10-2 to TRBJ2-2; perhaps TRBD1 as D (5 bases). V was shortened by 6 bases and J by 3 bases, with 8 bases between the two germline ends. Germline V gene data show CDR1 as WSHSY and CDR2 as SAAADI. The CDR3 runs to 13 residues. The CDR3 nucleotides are TGCGCCAGCAGGGAAGGGGACACCGGGGAGCTGTTTTTT. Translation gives CASREGDTGELFF.

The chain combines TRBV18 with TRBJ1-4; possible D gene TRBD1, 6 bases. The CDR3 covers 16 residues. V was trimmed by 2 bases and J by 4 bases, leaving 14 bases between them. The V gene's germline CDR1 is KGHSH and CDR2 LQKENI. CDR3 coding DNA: TGTGCCAGCTCACCATTACGGGACACTAGTAATGAAAAACTGTTTTTT. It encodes CASSPLRDTSNEKLFF. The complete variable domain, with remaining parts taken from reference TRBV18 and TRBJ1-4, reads NAGVMQNPRHLVRRRGQEARLRCSPMKGHSHVYWYRQLPEEGLKFMVYLQKENIIDESGMPKERFSAEFPKEGPSILRIQQVVRGDSAAYFCASSPLRDTSNEKLFFGSGTQLSVL.

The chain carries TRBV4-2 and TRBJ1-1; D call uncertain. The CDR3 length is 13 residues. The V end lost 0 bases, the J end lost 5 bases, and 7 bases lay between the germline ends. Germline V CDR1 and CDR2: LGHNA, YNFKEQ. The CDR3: CASSQDSGTEAFF. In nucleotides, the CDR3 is TGTGCCAGCAGCCAAGATTCAGGTACTGAAGCTTTCTTT.

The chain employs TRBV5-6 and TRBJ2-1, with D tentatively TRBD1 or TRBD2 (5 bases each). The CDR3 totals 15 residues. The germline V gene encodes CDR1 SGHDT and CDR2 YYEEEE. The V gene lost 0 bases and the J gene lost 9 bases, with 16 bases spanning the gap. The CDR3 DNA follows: TGTGCCAGCAGCTTGGCGGGACCAATTACACGTGAGCAGTTCTTC. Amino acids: CASSLAGPITREQFF.

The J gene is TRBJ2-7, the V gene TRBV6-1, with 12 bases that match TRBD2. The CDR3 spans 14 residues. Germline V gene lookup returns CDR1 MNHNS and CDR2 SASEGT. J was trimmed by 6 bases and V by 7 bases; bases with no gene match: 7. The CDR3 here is CASNLAGGWVEQYF. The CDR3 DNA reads TGTGCCAGCAACCTAGCGGGAGGGTGGGTCGAGCAGTACTTC.

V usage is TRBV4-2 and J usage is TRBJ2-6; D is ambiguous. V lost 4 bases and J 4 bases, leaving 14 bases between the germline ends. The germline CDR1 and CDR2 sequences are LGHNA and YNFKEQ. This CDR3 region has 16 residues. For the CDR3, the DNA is TGTGCCAGCAGCCCCCTGCTGGCGGAGGGGGCCAACGTCCTGACTTTC. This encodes CASSPLLAEGANVLTF.

CDR3 in DNA: TGTGCCAGCAGCCCTACGGGACTAGACCTAGATACGCAGTATTTT. Translation: CASSPTGLDLDTQYF. The genes are TRBV7-3 and TRBJ2-3; 8 positions agree with TRBD2. The CDR3 loop spans 15 amino acids. CDR1 is SGHTA, CDR2 FQGTGA, per germline. Trimming at V came to 5 bases and at J to 5 bases, leaving 9 bases not matched to a gene.